This TCR beta chain was identified in a study of blood T cell repertoires in COVID-19. In the original processing: Estimated nucleated cell counts came from reference gene primer amplification. The data were produced by immunoSEQ multiplex PCR, yet TCRdb's version contains in-frame clones alone and is incomplete. For V, J and clone size, that table is used; D and trimming come from the DNA. The sample holds over 85,000 clones, 70% to 90% seen once. This CDR3 is built from 13 residues. Trimming stripped 2 bases from V and 2 bases from J, with 7 bases between. Germline V lookup: CDR1 SGHAT, CDR2 FQNNGV.

This receptor was taken from a man in his forties or fifties with acute or convalescent COVID-19. Material: peripheral blood. The J gene is TRBJ2-7, the V gene TRBV11-2; a weak D match, TRBD1 (5 bases). CDR3 nucleotides: TGTGCCAGCAGCTTAAGGACACCCTACGAGCAGTACTTC. It encodes CASSLRTPYEQYF.